This T cell receptor beta chain is drawn from a study of shared clonotypes between healthy human individuals (dated by TCRdb to the early 2020s). A note on the overall study: A few men and a couple of women, aged 18 to 49 years, made up the cohort. Leukapheresis yielded between about 0.9 and 10 billion PBMCs per donor. Different laboratories and diverse techniques were used to prepare libraries and sequence TCR repertoires, to increase sequencing depth and limit assay-specific biases. Per donor, three plates each were used for CD4 naive and CD4 memory, two for CD8 naive, and one for CD8 memory. To estimate repertoire size and how much clonotype sharing occurs between individuals, the study deeply sequenced the blood TCR repertoires of roughly 5 healthy adults. What the study reported, not specific to this receptor: Based on pairwise subsampling, the degree of clonotype sharing among donors was expected to be affected by sequencing depth. Sharing across a few donors was observed for around 5% of naive CD4, less than 4% of naive CD8, over 2% of memory CD4, and about 0.4% of memory CD8 clonotypes. The genetic and exposure-history diversity represented was limited by the small number of donors. Naive subsets generally had larger estimated clonotype richness than memory subsets did. Compared with non-shared clonotypes, clonotypes shared by all four sorted-subset donors had higher generation probabilities. Sampling was restricted to blood, and TCR repertoires in tissue are likely to differ from TCR repertoires in blood. Even with the large sequencing depth, rarefaction of the sorted-subset datasets indicated that sequencing was incomplete.

Counted from cysteine to phenylalanine, this CDR3 has 16 amino acids. Of all the DNA, just the CDR3 is kept, 48 bases in frame from base 1. Trimming leaves V shorter by 0 bases and J shorter by 0 bases, with the junction holding 5 bases beyond the gene matches. The germline V gene (reference sequence) sets CDR1 to SGHNT and CDR2 to YYREEE. Notes on this clone: The antigen this receptor binds is unknown. No much larger clone is present one base from it, and per-base qualities are unavailable.

TCR CDR3 regions were amplified from genomic DNA by multiplex PCR using the deep immunoSEQ assay. For each cell subset, the extracted genomic DNA was distributed evenly across all wells of several immunoSEQ 96-well plates, and each plate served as one replicate. For sorted subsets, roughly 200 ng genomic DNA, equal to tens of thousands of T cell genomes, was loaded into each replicate PCR. Purified libraries were quantified with a Qubit 3.0 fluorometer, sized on a Bioanalyzer 2100, and re-quantified with the KAPA Library Quantification kit. Every immunoSEQ 96-well plate was sequenced on a dedicated single-read 150-cycle Illumina NextSeq 550 flow cell. The published analysis was carried out like this. Because the immunoSEQ output held only junctional sequences and lacked quality scores, the filtering could not match the filtering applied to full-length reads. To assign V/J genes and CDR3, sequences were annotated against IMGT germline references using PyIR, a Python wrapper for IgBLAST v1.9. Any read was removed if the V/J assignment was weak (E-value above 1e-6), the CDR3 was missing, or the read contained stop codons, out-of-frame junctions, or ambiguous translated residues. V3J clonotypes were defined as sequences sharing an identical inferred V gene, J gene, and CDR3 amino acid sequence. To compute the percentage overlap between repertoires, the number of shared unique clonotypes was divided by the size of the smaller repertoire. Repertoire richness was assessed with RTK rarefaction, the Chao1 estimator, and Recon v2.1 estimates of unobserved clonotypes. OLGA was used to compute generation probabilities for all TCRbeta clonotypes that the gDNA method yielded from a few donors. TCRdb's version of the immuneACCESS table is confined to in-frame rearrangements and falls short of the full clone set. An unresolved V gene accounts for under half of the shortfall where checked; the remainder is of unknown origin. V, J and clone size are those of that table, while D and trimming were read from the DNA. The sample profile shows around 2.5 million clones; roughly 93% of them were found once. The ten largest clones take up 0.36% of the sample.

The donors were healthy, HIV-negative adults with no recently reported acute infections or vaccinations. All donors were Caucasian adults living in Nashville, Tennessee, USA. CD4+ T cells were enriched by magnetic negative selection; naive cells were then positively selected on CD45RA, and the negative fraction formed the memory subset. Blood was obtained by leukapheresis, after which PBMCs were separated by Ficoll-Histopaque density gradient centrifugation and cryopreserved in liquid nitrogen vapor phase. Purity and quantity of every magnetically sorted T cell population were checked by analytical flow cytometry. Each sorted fraction had its genomic DNA isolated and then quantified by UV absorbance on a Nanodrop 2000c.

The sequenced material came from naive CD4+ T cells from PBMCs. Read against the paper, the sample's cell subset or site label means: CD45RA+ positively selected. The rearranged segments are TRBV5-4 and TRBJ2-7, with 8 central nucleotides matching TRBD1. This sequence was found in a man younger than 35 in good health. Some clones in this sample may be carry-over from other donors' samples. The DNA sequence reads TGTGCCAGCAGCTTGGGGACAGGGCCCGGCTCCTACGAGCAGTACTTC. Its protein is CASSLGTGPGSYEQYF.